These T cell receptor beta chains were read from a single sample in a study of T cell changes during pregnancy in multiple sclerosis. Sequencing used immunoSEQ multiplex PCR; TCRdb keeps in-frame clones, though not all of them. The sample gives under 55,000 clones, roughly 95% of which show up once; approximately 0.31% is in the top ten. The specimen was CD4+ T cells from peripheral blood mononuclear cells, collected in the third trimester of pregnancy. These receptors all come from a female donor with multiple sclerosis, enrolled in a pregnancy study. Both conserved end residues are part of each CDR3. Each record gives: V gene, clone size, J gene, D gene, CDR3 protein, CDR3 DNA. D genes are given only for firm matches. Where a row states a size, it is once, few, many or the class of an expanded clone; other rows omit it.

V gene: TRBV5-6
clone size: .
J gene: TRBJ2-1
D gene: .
CDR3 protein: CASSTALSGVLYEQFF
CDR3 DNA: TGTGCCAGCAGCACCGCCCTTAGCGGAGTTTTATATGAGCAGTTCTTC

V gene: TRBV6-5
clone size: .
J gene: TRBJ2-1
D gene: TRBD2
CDR3 protein: CASRVAGLSYNEQFF
CDR3 DNA: TGTGCCAGCAGAGTAGCGGGACTTTCCTACAATGAGCAGTTCTTC

V gene: TRBV18
clone size: .
J gene: TRBJ1-2
D gene: .
CDR3 protein: CASSPFPAGAGYTF
CDR3 DNA: TGTGCCAGCTCACCATTCCCGGCAGGGGCTGGCTACACCTTC

V gene: TRBV7-8
clone size: .
J gene: TRBJ2-2
D gene: TRBD1
CDR3 protein: CASSPRDRGNTGELFF
CDR3 DNA: TGTGCCAGCAGCCCGCGGGACAGGGGCAACACCGGGGAGCTGTTTTTT

V gene: TRBV11-3
clone size: .
J gene: TRBJ2-1
D gene: TRBD2
CDR3 protein: CASSLVGLARVNNEQFF
CDR3 DNA: TGTGCCAGCAGCTTAGTGGGACTAGCGCGTGTAAACAATGAGCAGTTCTTC

V gene: TRBV18
clone size: once
J gene: TRBJ1-1
D gene: .
CDR3 protein: CASSQTGHPLGEAFF
CDR3 DNA: TGTGCCAGCTCACAAACGGGACACCCCTTGGGTGAAGCTTTCTTT

V gene: TRBV19
clone size: .
J gene: TRBJ2-7
D gene: TRBD1
CDR3 protein: CASSIQGAYEQYF
CDR3 DNA: TGTGCCAGTAGTATACAGGGGGCATACGAGCAGTACTTC

V gene: TRBV19
clone size: once
J gene: TRBJ2-3
D gene: .
CDR3 protein: CASKGRGPTDTQYF
CDR3 DNA: TGTGCCAGTAAAGGCAGGGGACCGACAGATACGCAGTATTTT

V gene: TRBV10-3
clone size: .
J gene: TRBJ2-1
D gene: TRBD1
CDR3 protein: CAISDRLGQYNEQFF
CDR3 DNA: TGTGCCATCAGTGATAGATTGGGACAGTACAATGAGCAGTTCTTC

V gene: TRBV6-6
clone size: .
J gene: TRBJ2-1
D gene: .
CDR3 protein: CASSSGVGSYNEQFF
CDR3 DNA: TGTGCCAGCAGTTCAGGGGTCGGCTCCTACAATGAGCAGTTCTTC

V gene: TRBV5-3
clone size: once
J gene: TRBJ2-5
D gene: TRBD1
CDR3 protein: CARSLGDRERPQETQYF
CDR3 DNA: TGTGCCAGAAGCTTGGGGGACAGGGAGCGGCCTCAAGAGACCCAGTACTTC

V gene: TRBV10-3
clone size: .
J gene: TRBJ1-5
D gene: .
CDR3 protein: CAISPLGDQPQHF
CDR3 DNA: TGTGCCATCAGCCCCCTCGGGGATCAGCCCCAGCATTTT

V gene: TRBV4-3
clone size: .
J gene: TRBJ2-6
D gene: .
CDR3 protein: CASSQEAWRVGGANVLTF
CDR3 DNA: TGCGCCAGCAGCCAAGAGGCATGGCGGGTAGGTGGGGCCAACGTCCTGACTTTC

V gene: TRBV7-6
clone size: .
J gene: TRBJ2-3
D gene: .
CDR3 protein: CASSLAGAVSTDTQYF
CDR3 DNA: TGTGCCAGCAGCTTAGCAGGAGCGGTTAGCACAGATACGCAGTATTTT

V gene: TRBV6-6
clone size: .
J gene: TRBJ1-2
D gene: .
CDR3 protein: CASSLTGPNYGYTF
CDR3 DNA: TGTGCCAGCAGTCTGACAGGCCCTAACTATGGCTACACCTTC

V gene: TRBV5-1
clone size: .
J gene: TRBJ2-2
D gene: TRBD2
CDR3 protein: CASSLRLAGGTGELFF
CDR3 DNA: TGCGCCAGCAGCTTAAGACTAGCGGGGGGCACCGGGGAGCTGTTTTTT

V gene: TRBV19
clone size: .
J gene: TRBJ1-1
D gene: TRBD1
CDR3 protein: CASSRQGANTEAFF
CDR3 DNA: TGTGCCAGTAGTCGACAGGGGGCAAACACTGAAGCTTTCTTT

V gene: TRBV28
clone size: .
J gene: TRBJ2-6
D gene: TRBD1
CDR3 protein: CASSFRTGTSGANVLTF
CDR3 DNA: TGTGCCAGCAGTTTTAGGACAGGGACCTCTGGGGCCAACGTCCTGACTTTC

V gene: TRBV7-9
clone size: .
J gene: TRBJ1-1
D gene: TRBD1
CDR3 protein: CASSIQGIGNTEAFF
CDR3 DNA: TGTGCCAGCAGCATACAGGGGATAGGGAACACTGAAGCTTTCTTT

V gene: TRBV11-1
clone size: .
J gene: TRBJ2-1
D gene: TRBD1
CDR3 protein: CASSPTGGSWNEQFF
CDR3 DNA: TGTGCCAGCAGTCCCACAGGGGGCAGTTGGAATGAGCAGTTCTTC

V gene: TRBV19
clone size: .
J gene: TRBJ1-4
D gene: .
CDR3 protein: CASSISSEKLFF
CDR3 DNA: TGTGCCAGTAGTATATCCAGTGAAAAACTGTTTTTT

V gene: TRBV28
clone size: .
J gene: TRBJ2-5
D gene: .
CDR3 protein: CASSWTAETQYF
CDR3 DNA: TGTGCCAGTTCCTGGACAGCAGAGACCCAGTACTTC

V gene: TRBV9
clone size: .
J gene: TRBJ2-7
D gene: .
CDR3 protein: CASSAPGHYEQYF
CDR3 DNA: TGTGCCAGCAGTGCTCCGGGACACTACGAGCAGTACTTC

V gene: TRBV28
clone size: .
J gene: TRBJ2-4
D gene: TRBD1
CDR3 protein: CASSQNRDRALEAKNIQYF
CDR3 DNA: TGTGCCAGCAGTCAAAACCGGGACAGGGCTCTTGAAGCCAAAAACATTCAGTACTTC